Here is one TCR beta chain with its context. In its sample, this clonotype comes out as medium-sized (0.01 to 0.1%). Its antigen target is currently unknown. No much larger clone is present one base from it, and per-base qualities are unavailable. This sample stems from a study of T cell repertoires in aging, cancer and after chemotherapy (dated by TCRdb to about 2019). For the wider study: Six donor age groups were covered, ranging from 30 or younger up to 70 or older, and each group contained at least three individuals. In the solid tumor group, the paired samples taken before and after chemotherapy came from brain tumor (glioblastoma) patients given temozolomide-based therapy. In total, the full dataset held 10 million or so TCR reads. To examine immunoaging and T cell reconstitution after chemotherapy, the study profiled TCR beta repertoires in peripheral blood from healthy donors and cancer patients. The cohort comprised 220 or so cancer patients, 94 with hematological and 110 to 140 with solid cancers, plus 95 healthy donors as a reference group. Summary of the overall study and its limitations: Significantly lower blood TCR diversity and higher clonality were observed in untreated patients with hematological or solid cancers than in age-matched healthy donors. Median generation probability increased over the chemotherapy interval in both cancer cohorts, suggesting repertoire reconstitution through rebound thymic output. The authors noted that the repertoire data do not allow conclusions about immunological memory after chemotherapy. In healthy donors, the decline in TCR diversity with age was mainly explained by loss of richness, whereas in cancer patients loss of evenness was also found to contribute.

The CDR3 holds 14 amino acids from the cysteine to the phenylalanine. The DNA shown is the 42-base CDR3, in frame from base 1. The germline V gene (reference sequence) gives CDR1 as MNHEY and CDR2 as SMNVEV. V drops 6 bases and J drops 7 bases, leaving 18 bases in between. Rearranged TRB sequences spanning V, D and J segments were amplified in a multiplex touch-down PCR with a mixed TRB-A/B primer pool. Illumina adapters and sample indices were attached to the amplicons through two consecutive PCR reactions run with Phusion HS II polymerase. Amplicons were gel-purified with the NucleoSpin Gel and PCR Clean-up kit, then checked with Qubit and an Agilent 2100 Bioanalyzer. Sequencing of libraries was carried out on an Illumina MiSeq in 600-cycle, single-indexed, paired-end runs. The study's own analysis went as follows. MiXCR versions 2.12 and 3.0.5 were used to process the TRB sequences. A clone was defined as each unique CDR3 nucleotide sequence, and only productive sequences supported by at least two reads were kept. The repertoire metrics were Shannon diversity, evenness, clonality (calculated as one minus evenness), and diversity profiles parameterized by alpha from 0 to 5. The IGoR algorithm was used to compute generation probabilities of clones in paired pre- and post-chemotherapy samples. The raw public reads went through TCRdb reprocessing: fastp at Q25, MiXCR clone calling, in-frame beta chains kept. Every distinct CDR3 protein forms one entry, paired with its most common genes and DNA. These V and J calls are TCRdb output, not the study's own analysis. This sample lists about 820 distinct CDR3 sequences; 20% to 25% were detected once. Around 60% of the sample belongs to the ten largest clones.

Instead of sorted cells or RNA, genomic DNA extracted from peripheral blood served as the source for amplifying TCR beta rearrangements. The specimen was blood. This clonotype was sampled from a human donor with a solid tumor. The chain couples TRBV27 to TRBJ1-2; matching of 6 bases hints at TRBD1 as the D gene. DNA sequence: TGTGCCAGCAGCCGAGCAGGACAGTTTCGTGGCTACACCTTC. Its translation reads: CASSRAGQFRGYTF.